This TCR beta chain was sequenced for a study of vaccination and CD4 T cells after COVID-19 (dated by TCRdb to between 2021 and 2024). The study in broad terms: SARS-CoV-2 positivity had been established in the convalescent patients by nasal swab PCR, and mild disease was recorded in nine of these patients and severe disease in one. Six males and four females were included in the convalescent cohort, with two Hispanic individuals, seven Caucasians, two Asians and one multiracial person represented. Two doses of either the Pfizer-BioNTech BNT162b2 vaccine (n=8) or the Moderna mRNA-1273 vaccine (n=2) were administered to participants. Post-COVID blood samples from convalescent patients were collected a median of around 100 days after diagnosis, with a range of about 35 to 161 days. Post-vaccine blood samples were taken a median of 72 days after the second vaccine dose, with a range of about 12 to 250 days. For stimulating the cultures, overlapping spike peptide pools were used, derived from SARS-CoV-2 as well as from the common cold coronaviruses HCoV-NL63, HCoV-OC43 and HCoV-229E. As controls, cultures received a CEFX viral epitope pool (the positive control), an HIV-1 Nef peptide pool (the negative control), or no peptide at all. In around ten COVID-19 convalescent patients and 4 infection-naive healthy vaccine recipients, the spike-specific CD4+ TCR repertoire before mRNA vaccination was compared with the repertoire after mRNA vaccination. The full study reports these points: The median number of SARS-CoV-2-reactive clonotypes rose from around 21 after infection to 38 after vaccination, but the change was not significant. Of the vaccine-specific clones found in convalescent patients, nearly all (304 of 307) were mono-reactive for SARS-CoV-2 spike instead of being cross-reactive with common cold coronaviruses. Among the post-vaccine SARS-CoV-2-reactive clones in convalescent patients, a median approximately 86% showed up only after vaccination, which suggests vaccine-specific priming. Relatively few convalescent patients were included in the study, and early timepoints after natural infection were not analyzed.

The sample's treatment or condition label, decoded: approximately 10-day PBMC culture with coronavirus spike peptide pools or control peptides (ViraFEST assay). To expand antigen-specific T cells with peptide pools and then pick out the expanded clonotypes through TCR sequencing, the study relied on the ViraFEST assay. Positive SARS-CoV-2 PCR tests in the convalescent patients dated from March to December 2020, before Alpha, Beta and Delta variants emerged in the United States. Over 1.5 million PBMCs per well were cultured in IMDM with approximately 5% human AB serum and roughly 9.3 IU/ml IL-2, plus 10 ug/ml peptide pools. On days 3 and 7, half of the culture medium was replaced with fresh IL-2-containing medium. After 10 days of culture, CD4+ T cells were isolated by negative selection with the EasySep CD4+ T cell isolation kit. Ficoll-Paque Plus gradient centrifugation was used to isolate PBMCs from whole blood, and the isolated PBMCs were then either used fresh or cryopreserved at -140C. In general, triplicate wells were set up for every culture condition.

Trimming leaves V shorter by 5 bases and J shorter by 7 bases, with the junction holding 5 bases beyond the gene matches. From the cysteine through the phenylalanine, the CDR3 covers 14 amino acids. Just CDR3 DNA is preserved here, 42 bases in frame from base 1. The germline V gene (reference sequence) provides CDR1 DFQATT and CDR2 SNEGSKA. With respect to this clonotype: Its target antigen remains unknown. Base qualities are not recorded, but no much larger clone differs from it by a single base.

Libraries were prepared through PCR. DNA from cultured CD4+ T cells was subjected to TCR sequencing with the Oncomine TCR Beta short-read assay at the Johns Hopkins FTIC core. The QIAamp micro DNA kit was used to extract genomic DNA from the cultured CD4+ T cells. Oncomine TCR Beta libraries from cultured CD4+ T cells were pooled using unique dual indexes and sequenced on an Illumina iSeq 100. Per the authors' processing: Non-productive sequences were filtered out, and CDR3s that did not start with C, did not end with F or W, or were shorter than 7 amino acids were discarded. Antigen-specific clonotypes were identified using the MANAFEST web application through comparison of peptide-stimulated wells with reference and other culture wells. To be called positive, a clone needed an FDR below 0.05, an odds ratio above 5, and a productive frequency above 0.1% in at least two of three replicate wells. Cross-reactive clonotypes were defined as significantly expanded in both SARS-CoV-2 spike wells and at least one common cold coronavirus spike condition. Levenshtein distances (stringdist) and unrooted phylogenetic trees (ape) in R version 3.6.1 were used to assess CDR3 homology. TCRdb reanalyzed the raw reads on its own, using fastp at Q25 for trimming and MiXCR for clone calling, and kept in-frame beta chains. For every CDR3 protein sequence, its rows merge into one entry that carries the most common genes and DNA. The V and J calls reflect TCRdb's pipeline rather than the authors' work. In all, the sample holds under 20,000 distinct CDR3 sequences, and 43% of those were seen once. Over 6% of the sample is taken by the ten largest.

The clonotype was recovered from a human donor who had recovered from COVID-19. This chain is built from TRBV20-1 and TRBJ2-1; 13 junctional bases match TRBD2. Sequences were derived from CD4+ T cells from blood, cultured in vitro, sampled after SARS-CoV-2 vaccination. The CDR3 region reads CSAYGLAGVNEQFF. In nucleotide form, the sequence is TGCAGTGCTTACGGACTAGCGGGAGTTAATGAGCAGTTCTTC.